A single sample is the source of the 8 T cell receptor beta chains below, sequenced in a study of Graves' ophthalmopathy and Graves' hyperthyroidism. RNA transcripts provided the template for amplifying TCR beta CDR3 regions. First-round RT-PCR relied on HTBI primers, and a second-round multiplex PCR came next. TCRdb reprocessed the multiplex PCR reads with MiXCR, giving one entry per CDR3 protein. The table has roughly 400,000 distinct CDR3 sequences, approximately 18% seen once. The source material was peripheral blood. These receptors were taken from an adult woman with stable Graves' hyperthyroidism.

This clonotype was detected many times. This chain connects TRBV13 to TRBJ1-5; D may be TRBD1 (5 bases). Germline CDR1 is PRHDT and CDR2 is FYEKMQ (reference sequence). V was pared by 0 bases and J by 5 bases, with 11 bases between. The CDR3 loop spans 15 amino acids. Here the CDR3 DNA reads TGTGCCAGCAGCTTAGGACGGTGGGGGGATCAGCCCCAGCATTTT. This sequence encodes CASSLGRWGDQPQHF.

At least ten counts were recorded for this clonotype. This chain's CDR3 is CASSLPSGNWTF. The CDR3 nucleotides read TGTGCCAGCAGTTTACCTTCAGGGAATTGGACCTTC. The V call is TRBV28, the J call TRBJ1-2; D perhaps matches TRBD1 (5 bases). The CDR3 covers 12 residues. Germline loops: CDR1 MDHEN, CDR2 SYDVKM. The germline V and J ends were trimmed by 2 bases and 14 bases, with 15 bases remaining between them.

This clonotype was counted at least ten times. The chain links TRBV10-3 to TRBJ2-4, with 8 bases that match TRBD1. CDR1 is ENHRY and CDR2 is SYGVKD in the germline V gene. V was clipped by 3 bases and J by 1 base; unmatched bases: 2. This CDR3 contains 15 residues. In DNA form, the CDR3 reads TGTGCCATCAGTGAAACAGGGGGGGCCAAAAACATTCAGTACTTC. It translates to CAISETGGAKNIQYF.

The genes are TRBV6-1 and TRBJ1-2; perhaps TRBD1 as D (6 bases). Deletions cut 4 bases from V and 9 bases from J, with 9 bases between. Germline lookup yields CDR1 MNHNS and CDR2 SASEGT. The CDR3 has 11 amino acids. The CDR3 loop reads CASSAGQRYTF. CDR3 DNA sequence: TGTGCCAGCAGTGCCGGACAGCGCTACACCTTC.

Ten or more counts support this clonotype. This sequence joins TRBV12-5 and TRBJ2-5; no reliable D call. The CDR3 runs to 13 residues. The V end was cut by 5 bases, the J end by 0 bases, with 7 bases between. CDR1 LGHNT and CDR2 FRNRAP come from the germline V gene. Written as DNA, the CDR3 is TGTGCTAGTGGTCAACCGTACCAAGAGACCCAGTACTTC. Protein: CASGQPYQETQYF.

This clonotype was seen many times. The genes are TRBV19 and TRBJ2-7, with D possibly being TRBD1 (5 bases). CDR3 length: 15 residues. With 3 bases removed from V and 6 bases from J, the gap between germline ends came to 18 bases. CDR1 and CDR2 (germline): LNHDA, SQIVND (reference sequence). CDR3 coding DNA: TGTGCCAGTAGTATTGGCCTACAAGGGGTGGGCGAGCAGTACTTC. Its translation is CASSIGLQGVGEQYF. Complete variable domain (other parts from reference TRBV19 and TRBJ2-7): DGGITQSPKYLFRKEGQNVTLSCEQNLNHDAMYWYRQDPGQGLRLIYYSQIVNDFQKGDIAEGYSVSREKKESFPLTVTSAQKNPTAFYLCASSIGLQGVGEQYFGPGTRLTVT.

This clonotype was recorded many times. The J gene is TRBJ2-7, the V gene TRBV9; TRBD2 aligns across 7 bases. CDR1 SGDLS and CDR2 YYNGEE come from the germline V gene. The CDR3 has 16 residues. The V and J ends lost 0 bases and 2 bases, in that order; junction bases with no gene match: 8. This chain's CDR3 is CASSVAASGYPYEQYF. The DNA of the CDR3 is TGTGCCAGCAGCGTAGCTGCTAGCGGCTATCCCTACGAGCAGTACTTC.

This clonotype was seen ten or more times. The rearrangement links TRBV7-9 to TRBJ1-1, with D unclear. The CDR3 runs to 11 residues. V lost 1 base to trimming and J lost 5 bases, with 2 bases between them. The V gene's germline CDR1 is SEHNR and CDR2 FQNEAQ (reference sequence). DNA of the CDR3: TGTGCCAGCAGCTTAGAGACTGAAGCTTTCTTT. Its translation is CASSLETEAFF.